Listed below are T cell receptor beta chains from one sample, sequenced in a study of T cell responses to AZD1222 COVID-19 vaccine. Here immunoSEQ multiplex PCR was the method, and the copy in TCRdb shows in-frame clones only, minus some. The data show approximately 140,000 clones, 80% to 95% seen once. The source was peripheral blood, collected 28 days after the second AZD1222 dose. Source of these receptors: an adult who received the AZD1222 COVID-19 vaccine. Each CDR3 is given with its conserved first and last residue. D genes are given only for firm matches. For some rows the clone size is stated as once, few or many, or as a class when expanded; others skip it.

cdr3_length,j_call,d_call,clone_size,v_call,cdr3_nt,cdr3_aa
12,TRBJ2-2,-,-,TRBV7-8,TGTGCCAGCAGCCGCAAGATCGGGGAGCTGTTTTTT,CASSRKIGELFF
13,TRBJ1-1,-,-,TRBV7-9,TGTGCCAGCAGCCAGGGGATGAAAGGTGAAGCTTTCTTT,CASSQGMKGEAFF
15,TRBJ2-3,TRBD1,-,TRBV27,TGTGCCAGCAGTTCTTATACTCCGACAGGGGGCGTCCAGTATTTT,CASSSYTPTGGVQYF
15,TRBJ2-7,TRBD2,-,TRBV2,TGTGCCAGCACCACGACTAGCGGAGATTCCTACGAGCAGTACTTC,CASTTTSGDSYEQYF
15,TRBJ1-6,-,-,TRBV28,TGTGCCAGCAGTCAGCCTCGACAGGTTAATTCACCCCTCCACTTT,CASSQPRQVNSPLHF
16,TRBJ1-2,TRBD1,-,TRBV7-9,TGTGCCAGCAGCTTAGGGGGACAGGGTCGGCGGGATGGCTACACCTTC,CASSLGGQGRRDGYTF
14,TRBJ1-2,TRBD1,-,TRBV27,TGTGCCAGCAGTTTGGCCGGGACAGGGTGGGGCTACACCTTC,CASSLAGTGWGYTF
15,TRBJ1-6,TRBD1,-,TRBV19,TGTGCCAGTAGTAGAGACCGGGACAGAAATTCACCCCTCCACTTT,CASSRDRDRNSPLHF
14,TRBJ1-6,-,-,TRBV30,TGTGCCTGGAGCCGTCTTACGGGGAGTTCACCCCTCCACTTT,CAWSRLTGSSPLHF
14,TRBJ2-7,TRBD2,once,TRBV7-2,TGTGCCAGCAGCAGGACTAGCGATTCCTACGAGCAGTACTTC,CASSRTSDSYEQYF
15,TRBJ2-3,TRBD2,once,TRBV7-8,TGTGCCAGCAGCTTCTCAGCGGGAGTTTTAGATACGCAGTATTTT,CASSFSAGVLDTQYF
13,TRBJ2-4,-,-,TRBV28,TGTGCCAGCGTCAGGGGACGGGAAAACATTCAGTACTTC,CASVRGRENIQYF
13,TRBJ2-5,-,-,TRBV19,TGTGCCAGTAGTATAGATCTTTCAGAGACCCAGTACTTC,CASSIDLSETQYF
14,TRBJ2-3,-,-,TRBV7-9,TGTGCCAGCAGCTTAGGGACATTTACAGATACGCAGTATTTT,CASSLGTFTDTQYF
18,TRBJ2-1,TRBD2,-,TRBV7-2,TGTGCCAGCAGCTTAGAGGGCACTAGCGGGAGATATTACAATGAGCAGTTCTTC,CASSLEGTSGRYYNEQFF
14,TRBJ2-2,-,-,TRBV7-9,TGTGCCAGCAGCTTGCCCACTAACACCGGGGAGCTGTTTTTT,CASSLPTNTGELFF
16,TRBJ2-2,TRBD2,-,TRBV5-4,TGTGCCAGCAGCTTGGGACTAGCTGAGAACACCGGGGAGCTGTTTTTT,CASSLGLAENTGELFF
14,TRBJ1-1,-,-,TRBV28,TGTGCCAGCAGTCAGACAGTACCTAACACTGAAGCTTTCTTT,CASSQTVPNTEAFF